What follows are 22 T cell receptor beta chains derived from one specimen sequenced in a study of CD8 T cells in Susac syndrome. The authors reverse transcribed roughly 0.5 to 1 ug RNA with random hexamers. TCRdb recomputed calls from the immunoSEQ multiplex PCR reads with MiXCR, one row per CDR3 protein. The data hold some 200,000 distinct CDR3 sequences, with 90% to 95% observed a single time. Sequencing used CD4+ T cells from PBMCs. These receptors were collected from a human donor with Susac syndrome.

This clonotype was counted between two and nine times. The chain uses TRBV5-1 and TRBJ2-6, with TRBD1 as a possible D gene (6 bases). V was clipped by 4 bases and J by 2 bases, with 16 bases between them. Per germline, CDR1 SGHRS and CDR2 YFSETQ. CDR3 length equals 17 residues. The CDR3 DNA is TGCGCCAGCAGCCCTCAACCTACAGGGACTGGGGCCAACGTCCTGACTTTC. Its protein product is CASSPQPTGTGANVLTF.

This rearrangement joins TRBV5-1 to TRBJ1-2, with 12 nucleotides matching TRBD1. CDR3 length: 16 amino acids. The germline gives CDR1 SGHRS, CDR2 YFSETQ. V trimming: 5 bases; J trimming: 4 bases; junction bases outside the gene matches: 9. The CDR3 nucleotides are TGCGCCAGCAGTTCTACCGGGACAGGGGGCAGCTATGGCTACACCTTC. Residues: CASSSTGTGGSYGYTF.

This clonotype has just one count. The chain employs TRBV20-1 and TRBJ2-3; D unresolved. The germline V and J ends were trimmed by 7 bases and 2 bases, with 10 bases remaining between them. The V gene's germline CDR1 is DFQATT and CDR2 SNEGSKA (reference sequence). The CDR3 is 12 residues long. The CDR3 bases are TGCAGTGTATCCCGCCCCACAGATACGCAGTATTTT. It is translated as CSVSRPTDTQYF.

The sample holds a few counts of this clonotype. The V call is TRBV12-3 or TRBV12-4, the J call TRBJ1-1; no clear D. This CDR3 comprises 13 residues. Trimming shortened V by 4 bases and J by 0 bases, and 6 bases separated the two germline ends. The CDR3 DNA reads as TGTGCCAGCAGTTATCGGGTGAACACTGAAGCTTTCTTT. It encodes CASSYRVNTEAFF.

This clonotype has only one observation. The CDR3 DNA is TGTGCCAGCAGCTCGGGACAGGTCCCTATGGAGCAGTACTTC. It yields the protein CASSSGQVPMEQYF. The rearrangement uses TRBV7-2 and TRBJ2-7; the match to TRBD1 covers 8 bases. The CDR3 length is 14 residues. Germline V gene lookup returns CDR1 SGHTA and CDR2 FQGNSA. V shed 4 bases and J 7 bases; nucleotides not matched to a gene: 9.

V is TRBV3-1 and J is TRBJ2-3; 9 bases line up with TRBD1. The germline V gene has CDR1 LGHDT and CDR2 YNNKEL (reference sequence). V lost 4 bases to trimming and J lost 2 bases; unmatched junction nucleotides: 4. The CDR3 spans 15 residues. In DNA, the CDR3 is TGTGCCAGCAGCCGCTGGACAGGGGACACAGATACGCAGTATTTT. It translates to CASSRWTGDTDTQYF.

This chain links TRBV11-2 with TRBJ1-1, with D possibly being TRBD1 (5 bases). V lost 2 bases and J lost 3, with 7 bases in between. Germline assignment: CDR1 SGHAT and CDR2 FQNNGV. This CDR3 spans 13 amino acids. CDR3: CASSLTRDTEAFF. CDR3 DNA: TGTGCCAGCAGCTTAACCAGGGACACTGAAGCTTTCTTT.

The J gene is TRBJ2-7, the V gene TRBV6-5; 7 bases map to TRBD1. V gave up 0 bases and J gave up 6 bases; unmatched junction bases: 8. Germline V gene sequence: CDR1 MNHEY, CDR2 SVGAGI. The CDR3 contains 15 residues. DNA for the CDR3: TGTGCCAGCAGTTACTCCCGCACAGGGGCGGTCGAGCAGTACTTC. It is translated as CASSYSRTGAVEQYF.

Only one count was recorded for this clonotype. The V call is TRBV2, the J call TRBJ2-6, with D perhaps TRBD1 or TRBD2 (5 bases each). Trimming pared 6 bases from V and 3 bases from J, leaving 6 bases between. CDR1 and CDR2 from the germline V gene are SNHLY and FYNNEI. CDR3 length: 13 residues. CDR3 residues: CASRGVGANVLTF. DNA for the CDR3: TGTGCCAGCAGGGGGGTTGGGGCCAACGTCCTGACTTTC.

This chain links TRBV3-1 with TRBJ2-5; D possibly corresponds to TRBD1 (6 bases). Trimming took off 1 base at V and 0 bases at J, with 9 bases between the two ends. Germline V gives CDR1 LGHDT, CDR2 YNNKEL (reference sequence). The CDR3 sequence is 15 residues long. CDR3 residues: CASSQVQGHQETQYF. The DNA for the CDR3 is TGTGCCAGCAGCCAAGTTCAGGGGCACCAAGAGACCCAGTACTTC.

The chain is built from TRBV7-9 and TRBJ2-3; no definite D call. The germline gives CDR1 SEHNR, CDR2 FQNEAQ (reference sequence). V was clipped by 1 base and J by 0 bases, with 8 bases between them. This CDR3 comprises 15 residues. In nucleotides, the CDR3 is TGTGCCAGCAGCTTAGGGGTGGACAGCACAGATACGCAGTATTTT. It is translated as CASSLGVDSTDTQYF.

The V call is TRBV7-9, the J call TRBJ2-3, with D maybe TRBD1 (5 bases). The V end lost 4 bases, the J end lost 2 bases, and 19 bases lay between the germline ends. The CDR3 covers 17 residues. Germline V gene sequence: CDR1 SEHNR, CDR2 FQNEAQ (reference sequence). In DNA form, the CDR3 reads TGTGCCAGCAGCTCGCGACCACAGGTTGGAAACACAGATACGCAGTATTTT. The encoded protein is CASSSRPQVGNTDTQYF. The full variable domain, with the rest looked up from reference TRBV7-9 and TRBJ2-3, is DTGVSQNPRHKITKRGQNVTFRCDPISEHNRLYWYRQTLGQGPEFLTYFQNEAQLEKSRLLSDRFSAERPKGSFSTLEIQRTEQGDSAMYLCASSSRPQVGNTDTQYFGPGTRLTVL.

The chain joins TRBV12-3 or TRBV12-4 to TRBJ1-1; maybe TRBD1 (5 bases). V shed 7 bases and J shed 10 bases, with 16 bases lying between them. This CDR3 region has 12 residues. CDR3 sequence (DNA): TGTGCCAGCACAATGCAGACCAGGGCAGCTTTCTTT. Its protein product is CASTMQTRAAFF.

The rearrangement joins TRBV15 to TRBJ2-4, with no clear D. The CDR3 runs 13 residues. Germline V gene lookup returns CDR1 LNHNV and CDR2 YYDKDF (reference sequence). V dropped 2 bases and J dropped 11 bases, with 13 bases sitting between them. The CDR3 region has the DNA TGTGCCACCAGCAGACAACACCTCCTGGTTCAGTACTTC. It encodes CATSRQHLLVQYF.

The chain employs TRBV18 and TRBJ2-7, with 7 bases that match TRBD2. The CDR3 length is 15 residues. Germline CDR1 and CDR2: KGHSH and LQKENI. The junction had 9 bases not matched to a gene; V was cut back by 2 bases and J by 5 bases. The CDR3 DNA sequence: TGTGCCAGCTCACCATCGGGGGGAGGGCCGAACGAGCAGTACTTC. As protein: CASSPSGGGPNEQYF.

The chain employs TRBV5-8 and TRBJ2-6; weak D call: TRBD1 (6 bases). Trimming took off 5 bases at V and 1 base at J, with 25 bases between the two ends. This CDR3 spans 20 amino acids. Germline CDR1 reads SGHTS; CDR2 reads YDEGEE. DNA for the CDR3: TGTGCCAGCAGATTTTATGGTTTACTGGGGGCCGAATCTGGGGCCAACGTCCTGACTTTC. Translation: CASRFYGLLGAESGANVLTF.

The chain has TRBV12-3 or TRBV12-4 and TRBJ2-1; 11 bases agree with TRBD2. V shed 7 bases and J 5 bases; nucleotides not matched to a gene: 7. The CDR3 covers 15 residues. The CDR3 loop reads CASTFSGRAHNEQFF. The CDR3 DNA reads TGTGCCAGCACATTTAGCGGGAGGGCCCACAATGAGCAGTTCTTC.

The chain carries TRBV20-1 and TRBJ2-7; D unclear. CDR1 is DFQATT, CDR2 SNEGSKA, per germline (reference sequence). V was clipped by 1 base and J by 6 bases, with 16 bases between them. This CDR3 has 14 amino acids. The CDR3 DNA follows: TGCAGTGCTAGAGGGTCCATCCCCCCCGGCGAGCAGTACTTC. Amino acids: CSARGSIPPGEQYF.

This chain's CDR3 is CAWSRGRTSGASTDTQYF. The CDR3 DNA follows: TGTGCCTGGAGCCGGGGGAGGACTAGCGGGGCGAGCACAGATACGCAGTATTTT. The rearrangement joins TRBV30 to TRBJ2-3; TRBD2 agrees at 12 bases. Germline assignment: CDR1 GTSNPN and CDR2 SVGIG (reference sequence). Losses at the gene ends were 3 bases for V and 0 bases for J; bases not matched to a gene: 10. This CDR3 has 18 amino acids.

V usage is TRBV6-6 and J usage is TRBJ2-7; 8 bases align to TRBD1. The CDR3 has 15 amino acids. CDR1 and CDR2 from the germline V gene are MNHNY and SVGAGI (reference sequence). The trim removed 7 bases at V and 3 bases at J, leaving 11 bases unmatched. This CDR3 reads CASTDNRDRSYEQYF. CDR3 nucleotides: TGTGCCAGCACAGACAACCGGGACAGGAGCTACGAGCAGTACTTC.

The chain carries TRBV10-3 and TRBJ2-3, with 8 bases lining up with TRBD2. The length of the CDR3 is 15 residues. Germline trimming cut 7 bases from V and 2 bases from J; bases unmatched to any gene: 8. Germline CDR1 and CDR2: ENHRY and SYGVKD. CDR3 bases: TGTGCCATCACGGGTGCGGGGGGTATCACAGATACGCAGTATTTT. As protein: CAITGAGGITDTQYF.

This chain joins TRBV9 and TRBJ2-3; 10 positions agree with TRBD2. The CDR3 totals 16 residues. Looked up from germline, CDR1 is SGDLS and CDR2 is YYNGEE. Trimming cost V 6 bases and J 6 bases; bases outside gene matches: 13. CDR3 protein: CASTWGASGSADTQYF. DNA for the CDR3: TGTGCCAGCACCTGGGGGGCTAGCGGGAGTGCGGATACGCAGTATTTT.